The present T cell receptor beta chain was sequenced within a study of blood T cell repertoires in COVID-19. Study-wide context: There were acute and convalescent COVID-19 samples, and they came from the United States, Italy and Spain. From T cells, B-cell-depleted T cells, or PBMCs came the material, which was cDNA or gDNA.

Under the authors' procedure: For nucleated cells, counts were estimated from reference gene primer amplification. TCRdb's table, derived via immunoSEQ multiplex PCR, lists solely in-frame clones and lacks some. V and J calls and clone size are copied from that table; D and trimming were computed from the DNA. The table records fewer than 150,000 clones, 60% to 85% of them present only once. The source material was peripheral blood. The origin of this receptor is a man aged 80 or over with acute or convalescent COVID-19.

CDR3 region: CASSPSDRGGAGELFF. DNA of the CDR3: TGTGCCAGCTCACCATCGGACAGGGGAGGGGCCGGGGAGCTGTTTTTT. The chain couples TRBV18 to TRBJ2-2, with TRBD1 identical over 9 bases. CDR3 length: 16 amino acids. Germline values: CDR1 KGHSH, CDR2 LQKENI. V lost 2 bases and J lost 6; bases outside the gene matches: 7. Using reference TRBV18 and TRBJ2-2 for the parts outside the CDR3, the full variable domain is NAGVMQNPRHLVRRRGQEARLRCSPMKGHSHVYWYRQLPEEGLKFMVYLQKENIIDESGMPKERFSAEFPKEGPSILRIQQVVRGDSAAYFCASSPSDRGGAGELFFGEGSRLTVL.